A single sample gave rise to the 8 T cell receptor beta chains below, sequenced in a study of cytomegalovirus exposure and HLA in healthy donors. Method: immunoSEQ multiplex PCR; TCRdb's copy keeps in-frame clones and lacks some. The repertoire includes under 250,000 clones, more than 85% of them detected once, and around 12% sits in the top ten. The sequencing input was PBMCs. Source of these receptors: a man between 18 and 35 years old in good health and CMV-seropositive.

The chain uses TRBV25-1 and TRBJ2-3, with 8 nucleotides matching TRBD2. The CDR3 is 14 amino acids. Germline lookup yields CDR1 MGHDK and CDR2 SYGVNS. V gave up 8 bases and J gave up 4 bases; unmatched junction bases: 8. The CDR3 loop is CASGEAGVADTQYF. DNA of the CDR3: TGTGCCAGCGGGGAAGCGGGGGTAGCAGATACGCAGTATTTT.

V is TRBV5-1 and J is TRBJ1-1; D not resolved. Trimming cost V 7 bases and J 0 bases, with 13 bases left between them. The CDR3 runs to 14 residues. Germline V gene data show CDR1 as SGHRS and CDR2 as YFSETQ. Here the CDR3 reads CASHLGSMNTEAFF. DNA for the CDR3: TGCGCCAGCCACCTGGGCAGCATGAACACTGAAGCTTTCTTT. The variable domain in full, completed from reference TRBV5-1 and TRBJ1-1, reads KAGVTQTPRYLIKTRGQQVTLSCSPISGHRSVSWYQQTPGQGLQFLFEYFSETQRNKGNFPGRFSGRQFSNSRSEMNVSTLELGDSALYLCASHLGSMNTEAFFGQGTRLTVV.

The chain couples TRBV5-1 to TRBJ2-1; no clear D gene. Germline values: CDR1 SGHRS, CDR2 YFSETQ. The V end was cut by 0 bases, the J end by 2 bases, with 6 bases between. The CDR3 loop spans 14 amino acids. This CDR3 reads CASSLEPPYNEQFF. CDR3 sequence (DNA): TGCGCCAGCAGCTTGGAACCCCCCTACAATGAGCAGTTCTTC.

The chain links TRBV5-1 to TRBJ1-5, with a tentative D call TRBD1 (6 bases). CDR3 length equals 15 residues. Germline V gene data show CDR1 as SGHRS and CDR2 as YFSETQ. The ends were cut back, 2 bases at V and 7 bases at J, with 16 bases in the middle. The CDR3 loop reads CASSFDTGLGQPQHF. The CDR3 DNA sequence: TGCGCCAGCAGCTTCGATACAGGGTTAGGACAGCCCCAGCATTTT.

This chain connects TRBV7-8 to TRBJ2-7; TRBD2 matches 7 bases. Trimming cost V 0 bases and J 3 bases; bases outside gene matches: 8. This CDR3 comprises 16 residues. Germline CDR1 SGHVS, CDR2 FQNEAQ. CDR3 amino acids: CASSLAETSNLYEQYF. Written as DNA, the CDR3 is TGTGCCAGCAGCTTAGCGGAGACTAGCAATCTCTACGAGCAGTACTTC.

This rearrangement joins TRBV5-8 to TRBJ1-4; D uncertain. The germline CDR1 and CDR2 sequences are SGHTS and YDEGEE. The length of the CDR3 is 12 residues. Trimming stripped 1 base from V and 5 bases from J, with 3 bases between. CDR3 in amino acids: CASSLLNEKLFF. CDR3 DNA sequence: TGTGCCAGCAGCTTGTTGAATGAAAAACTGTTTTTT.

V usage is TRBV4-1 and J usage is TRBJ1-3; D call uncertain. V was cut by 2 bases and J by 2 bases, with 16 bases left in between. The CDR3 has 17 residues. Germline V lookup: CDR1 MGHRA, CDR2 YSYEKL. Here the CDR3 DNA reads TGCGCCAGCAGCCAATCCCGGGTCGGAAGAGCTGGAAACACCATATATTTT. This encodes CASSQSRVGRAGNTIYF.

The chain has TRBV6-5 and TRBJ2-3; no definite D call. V was trimmed by 2 bases and J by 6 bases, leaving 12 bases between them. The CDR3 loop spans 14 amino acids. Germline values: CDR1 MNHEY, CDR2 SVGAGI. DNA of the CDR3: TGTGCCAGCAGTTACACCTCTTTGGCGGATACGCAGTATTTT. It codes for CASSYTSLADTQYF.